This T cell receptor (beta chain) appears in the sequencing data of a study of shared clonotypes between healthy human individuals. Notes on this clone: The sample contains more than one DNA sequence encoding this CDR3.

Original processing methods: ImmunoSEQ supplied junction-only sequences lacking quality scores, so filtering was different. Produced via immunoSEQ multiplex PCR; TCRdb's table is partial and in-frame only. V, J and clone size reflect that table, while D and trimming were determined from the DNA. The table lists some 2 million clones, about 95% of them singletons. CDR3 length: 14 residues. Per the germline V gene, CDR1 is MNHEY and CDR2 is SMNVEV (reference sequence). Trimming pared 3 bases from V and 2 bases from J, leaving 8 bases between. Terminally differentiated effector memory CD45RA+ cells were excluded from the naive CD8 cells, which were CD45RO-negative and positively selected for CCR7.

This clonotype was obtained from a man between 18 and 35 years old in good health. Source material: naive CD8+ T cells sorted from blood. V gene TRBV27 combines with J gene TRBJ2-1; possibly TRBD1 for D (6 bases). The CDR3 sequence: CASSFRDTYNEQFF. In nucleotides, the CDR3 is TGTGCCAGCAGTTTCCGGGACACCTACAATGAGCAGTTCTTC.